Shown below are 13 T cell receptor beta chains from a single sample sequenced in a study of T cells in localized non-small cell lung cancer. Measured with immunoSEQ multiplex PCR; TCRdb has only the in-frame clones, and not every one. The table lists several thousand clones, 87% of them singletons. The sequencing used peripheral blood, collected before any cancer treatment. These receptors all come from a male donor at least 60 years old with stage III lung adenocarcinoma.

The rearrangement joins TRBV2 to TRBJ2-5; 10 bases align to TRBD2. The CDR3 length is 15 residues. V was pared by 1 base and J by 4 bases, with 3 bases of the junction left unmatched. Germline lookup yields CDR1 SNHLY and CDR2 FYNNEI. CDR3 sequence reads: CASSEVAGGGETQYF. CDR3 in DNA: TGTGCCAGCAGTGAAGTAGCGGGAGGAGGAGAGACCCAGTACTTC.

This clone was detected only once. The V and J genes are TRBV5-5 and TRBJ1-4; D unresolved. The V and J ends lost 0 bases and 2 bases respectively, with 8 bases between them. The CDR3 runs 15 residues. Germline-derived CDR1 and CDR2 are SGHKS and YYEKEE (reference sequence). The CDR3 reads CASSLVGVTNEKLFF. Here the CDR3 DNA reads TGTGCCAGCAGCTTGGTCGGGGTGACTAATGAAAAACTGTTTTTT.

The chain recombines TRBV11-3 with TRBJ1-1; D gene uncertain. V gave up 0 bases and J gave up 0 bases, with 11 bases separating them. This CDR3 is 16 amino acids long. Germline CDR1 SGHNT, CDR2 YENEEA. This CDR3 is CASSLDLSTLNTEAFF. CDR3 DNA sequence: TGTGCCAGCAGCTTAGATTTGAGCACCCTGAACACTGAAGCTTTCTTT. Combining the CDR3 with reference TRBV11-3 and TRBJ1-1 gives the whole variable domain EAGVVQSPRYKIIEKKQPVAFWCNPISGHNTLYWYLQNLGQGPELLIRYENEEAVDDSQLPKDRFSAERLKGVDSTLKIQPAELGDSAVYLCASSLDLSTLNTEAFFGQGTRLTVV.

The chain carries TRBV11-2 and TRBJ1-6; possible D gene TRBD1, 5 bases. The CDR3 length is 14 residues. CDR1 is SGHAT and CDR2 is FQNNGV in the germline V gene. Trimming pared 4 bases from V and 7 bases from J, leaving 11 bases between. The CDR3 region has the DNA TGTGCCAGCAGCTCCCCGGGACGGAATTCACCCCTCCACTTT. Translation: CASSSPGRNSPLHF.

V usage is TRBV21-1 and J usage is TRBJ2-1; the table's D gene call, TRBD2, was not cross checked with the DNA. TRBV21-1 is marked as a pseudogene. CDR3 length: 14 residues. Written as DNA, the CDR3 is TGTGCCAACACCGGGACTAGCGGGATCAATGAGCAGTTCTTC. Its translation: CANTGTSGINEQFF.

V is TRBV5-1 and J is TRBJ1-1; 7 nucleotides agree with TRBD1. The ends lost 2 bases at V and 2 bases at J; junction bases unmatched: 6. In germline, CDR1 is SGHRS, CDR2 YFSETQ. The CDR3 consists of 15 residues. The CDR3 loop reads CASSFSDRVNTEAFF. DNA for the CDR3: TGCGCCAGCAGCTTCAGCGACAGGGTAAACACTGAAGCTTTCTTT.

The V and J genes are TRBV28 and TRBJ2-3, with TRBD1 as a possible D gene (5 bases). The V and J ends lost 5 bases and 2 bases respectively, with 20 bases between them. The CDR3 is 17 amino acids. The germline CDR1 and CDR2 sequences are MDHEN and SYDVKM. The CDR3 loop is CASSPWAPTAPTDTQYF. In nucleotides, the CDR3 is TGTGCCAGCAGTCCGTGGGCTCCGACAGCCCCCACAGATACGCAGTATTTT.

The J gene is TRBJ2-6, the V gene TRBV9; D gene unclear. This CDR3 is 16 amino acids long. V lost 2 bases to trimming and J lost 3 bases, with 12 bases between them. CDR1 and CDR2 (germline): SGDLS, YYNGEE. The DNA for the CDR3 is TGTGCCAGCAGCGTTATCGATTGGGGTGGGGCCAACGTCCTGACTTTC. It translates to CASSVIDWGGANVLTF.

V gene TRBV5-4 combines with J gene TRBJ2-3; D is unclear. CDR3 length equals 13 residues. Germline V gene data show CDR1 as SGHNT and CDR2 as YYREEE (reference sequence). Between the trimmed V and J ends, which lost 2 bases and 2 bases, there was a span of 6 bases. This CDR3 is CASSLLLTDTQYF. The CDR3 DNA sequence: TGTGCCAGCAGCTTACTCCTCACAGATACGCAGTATTTT.

The CDR3: CASSLGGPGDNEQYF. The CDR3, as DNA: TGTGCCAGCAGCCTTGGGGGGCCAGGGGATAACGAGCAGTACTTC. V usage is TRBV7-8 and J usage is TRBJ2-7; tentatively, D is TRBD1 or TRBD2 (6 bases each). The CDR3 consists of 15 residues. Trimming cost V 5 bases and J 5 bases, with 19 bases left between them. Germline CDR1 is SGHVS and CDR2 is FQNEAQ.

This chain uses TRBV7-8 with TRBJ2-2; weak D call: TRBD1 (6 bases). The CDR3 contains 13 residues. CDR1 is SGHVS, CDR2 FQNEAQ, per germline. Trimming removed 3 bases at V and 7 bases at J, with 9 bases between. CDR3 in amino acids: CASSFTGNGELFF. The CDR3 nucleotides are TGTGCCAGCAGCTTTACAGGGAACGGGGAGCTGTTTTTT.

The chain employs TRBV5-1 and TRBJ1-3; D perhaps matches TRBD1 (5 bases). The CDR3 loop spans 16 amino acids. Trimming shortened V by 3 bases and J by 0 bases, and 13 bases separated the two germline ends. Germline V lookup: CDR1 SGHRS, CDR2 YFSETQ. DNA for the CDR3: TGCGCCAGCAGCTCCATGGGGCAGTCCTCTGGAAACACCATATATTTT. Its translation: CASSSMGQSSGNTIYF.

This chain uses TRBV5-1 with TRBJ1-1, with D perhaps TRBD1 (6 bases). The germline V and J ends were trimmed by 5 bases and 5 bases, with 16 bases remaining between them. Germline V lookup: CDR1 SGHRS, CDR2 YFSETQ. The CDR3 is 14 amino acids. CDR3 in amino acids: CASSLQGGWTEAFF. In DNA, the CDR3 is TGCGCCAGCAGTCTACAGGGCGGATGGACTGAAGCTTTCTTT.